The present T cell receptor beta chain was sequenced within a study of regulatory T cells in long-lasting Graves disease. CDR1 MGHRA and CDR2 YSYEKL come from the germline V gene. The length of the CDR3 is 19 residues. The trim removed 1 base at V and 2 bases at J, leaving 10 bases unmatched. The authors built TCR beta libraries using iRepertoire HTBI primers and Arm-PCR of CDR3 regions. MiXCR, applied by TCRdb to the multiplex PCR reads, yields one record per CDR3 protein. Counted here are around 340,000 distinct CDR3 sequences, 15% to 20% occurring once; the ten biggest clones make up 29%. Notes on this clonotype: The antigen remains unidentified.

Stated time point: persistent/refractory GD, antithyroid drugs over 5 years with positive TRAb. Researchers made the TCR library from RNA that was extracted from PBMCs. The EDTA tubes were filled with roughly 10 milliliters of drawn peripheral blood. Study conclusions and caveats: Public clonotype sharing was higher in persistent than newly diagnosed patients. TCR diversity in persistent Graves' patients was below that of newly diagnosed ones. Persistent disease preferred TRBV28, TRBJ1-2 and TRBJ2-5; new disease, TRBV20-1 and TRBJ2-1.

Specimen: peripheral blood mononuclear cells (PBMCs), collected when the disease was refractory, from a patient treated with antithyroid drugs. The receptor comes from a female donor with Graves disease. The rearrangement links TRBV4-1 to TRBJ1-4; TRBD1 aligns across 10 bases. The CDR3, as DNA: TGCGCCAGCAGCCAAGTCGGACAGGGGGTGAGGTCGACTAATGAAAAACTGTTTTTT. Translated: CASSQVGQGVRSTNEKLFF.